These 9 T cell receptor beta chains originate from one sample sequenced in a study of shared clonotypes between healthy human individuals. Sequenced by immunoSEQ multiplex PCR; TCRdb stores in-frame clones only, minus some. This sample has over a million clones; 65% to 80% occur once, and the top ten carry about 1.5%. Sequences were obtained from memory CD4+ T cells sorted from blood. Subset: CD45RA-negative fraction. These receptor sequences come from a man younger than 35 in good health.

As to this clone: Other nucleotide sequences in the sample specify the same CDR3. DNA of the CDR3: TGTGCCAGCAGTGACCCAGGGACCCGAGGCACCGGGGAGCTGTTTTTT. Encoded protein: CASSDPGTRGTGELFF. The chain links TRBV6-1 to TRBJ2-2; D is tentatively TRBD1 or TRBD2 (5 bases each). This CDR3 spans 16 amino acids. Germline lookup yields CDR1 MNHNS and CDR2 SASEGT. V was shortened by 3 bases and J by 4 bases, with 15 bases between the two germline ends.

This clone was seen only a few times. V usage is TRBV19 and J usage is TRBJ1-6; D not resolved. V dropped 3 bases and J dropped 13 bases, with 16 bases sitting between them. The CDR3 has 14 residues. The V gene's germline CDR1 is LNHDA and CDR2 SQIVND (reference sequence). The CDR3 here is CASSIGRGEDPLHF. The CDR3 coding sequence is TGTGCCAGTAGTATTGGGCGGGGTGAGGATCCCCTCCACTTT.

This chain connects TRBV6-1 to TRBJ2-3; 7 positions agree with TRBD2. The CDR3 consists of 14 residues. Germline CDR1 reads MNHNS; CDR2 reads SASEGT. The V segment lost 5 bases and the J segment 1 base; nucleotides outside the gene matches: 3. The CDR3 spells CASSHRGGTDTQYF. The CDR3 coding sequence is TGTGCCAGCAGTCATCGGGGGGGCACAGATACGCAGTATTTT.

The V and J genes are TRBV2 and TRBJ2-2, with TRBD2 matching over 7 bases. The V and J ends lost 8 bases and 1 base, in that order; junction bases with no gene match: 7. Germline V lookup: CDR1 SNHLY, CDR2 FYNNEI. The CDR3 runs 15 residues. CDR3 sequence: CASRPGRENTGELFF. CDR3 nucleotides: TGTGCCAGCCGTCCGGGGAGGGAGAACACCGGGGAGCTGTTTTTT.

This clone has more than one count but fewer than ten. The rearrangement joins TRBV28 to TRBJ1-1, with no clear D. The germline V gene encodes CDR1 MDHEN and CDR2 SYDVKM. The V end was cut by 0 bases, the J end by 8 bases, with 13 bases between. CDR3 length: 14 amino acids. Here the CDR3 DNA reads TGTGCCAGCAGTTTATGGGCTGAGAGGACGGAAGCTTTCTTT. Residues: CASSLWAERTEAFF.

This chain connects TRBV4-1 to TRBJ2-7; TRBD1 matches 12 bases. Germline V gene sequence: CDR1 MGHRA, CDR2 YSYEKL. Trimming cost V 1 base and J 6 bases; bases outside gene matches: 4. The CDR3 loop spans 15 amino acids. The CDR3 loop is CASSQGDRGRLEQYF. The CDR3 DNA reads TGCGCCAGCAGCCAAGGGGACAGGGGGCGCCTCGAGCAGTACTTC.

The genes are TRBV6-1 and TRBJ2-6, with D possibly being TRBD1 (6 bases). CDR1 is MNHNS and CDR2 is SASEGT in the germline V gene. The CDR3 has 15 amino acids. Deletions cut 7 bases from V and 2 bases from J, with 12 bases between. Here the CDR3 reads CASIQEGAGANVLTF. CDR3 DNA: TGTGCCAGCATCCAAGAGGGGGCTGGGGCCAACGTCCTGACTTTC.

Concerning this clone itself: Other DNA sequences in the sample encode the same CDR3. V gene TRBV7-2 combines with J gene TRBJ1-1; D not resolved. This CDR3 spans 14 amino acids. Germline lookup yields CDR1 SGHTA and CDR2 FQGNSA. Trimming took 5 bases from V and 2 from J, leaving 12 bases between them. The CDR3 DNA follows: TGTGCCAGCAGCCCAGACTTAGCTAACACTGAAGCTTTCTTT. Translation gives CASSPDLANTEAFF.

This chain links TRBV4-3 with TRBJ2-7; 9 bases are shared with TRBD2. The CDR3 sequence is 15 residues long. The V and J ends lost 0 bases and 7 bases, in that order; junction bases with no gene match: 7. Germline loops: CDR1 LGHNA, CDR2 YSLEER. The CDR3 loop reads CASSQDLAGAREQYF. CDR3 bases: TGCGCCAGCAGCCAAGATTTAGCGGGAGCAAGGGAGCAGTACTTC.